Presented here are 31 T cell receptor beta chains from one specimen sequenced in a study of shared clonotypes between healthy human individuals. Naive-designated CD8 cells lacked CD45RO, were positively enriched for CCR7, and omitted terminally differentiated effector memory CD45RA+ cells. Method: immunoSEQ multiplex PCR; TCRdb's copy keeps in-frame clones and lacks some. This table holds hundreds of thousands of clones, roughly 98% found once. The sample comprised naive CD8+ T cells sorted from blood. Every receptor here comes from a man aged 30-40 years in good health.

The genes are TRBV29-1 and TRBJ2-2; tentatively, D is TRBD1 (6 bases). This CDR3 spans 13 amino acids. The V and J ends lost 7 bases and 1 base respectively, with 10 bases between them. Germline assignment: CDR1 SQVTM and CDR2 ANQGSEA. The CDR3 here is CSADRENTGELFF. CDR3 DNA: TGCAGCGCGGACAGAGAGAACACCGGGGAGCTGTTTTTT.

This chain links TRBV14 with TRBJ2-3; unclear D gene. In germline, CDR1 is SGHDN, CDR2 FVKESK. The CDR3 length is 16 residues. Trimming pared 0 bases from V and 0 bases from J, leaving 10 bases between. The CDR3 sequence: CASSQDLRPSTDTQYF. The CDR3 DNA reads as TGTGCCAGCAGCCAAGACTTGAGGCCAAGCACAGATACGCAGTATTTT.

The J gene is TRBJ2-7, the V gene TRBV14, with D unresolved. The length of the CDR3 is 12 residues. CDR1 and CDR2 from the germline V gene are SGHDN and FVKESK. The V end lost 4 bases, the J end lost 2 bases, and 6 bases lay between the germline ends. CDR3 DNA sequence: TGTGCCAGCAGCCCCCGACCCTACGAGCAGTACTTC. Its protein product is CASSPRPYEQYF.

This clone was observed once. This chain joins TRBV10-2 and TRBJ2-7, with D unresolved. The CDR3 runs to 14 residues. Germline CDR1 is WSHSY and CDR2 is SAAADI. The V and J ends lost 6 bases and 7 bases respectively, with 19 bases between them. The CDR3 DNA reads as TGCGCCAGCAGGAGCCCACATCCGGCAGAAGAGCAGTACTTC. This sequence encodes CASRSPHPAEEQYF.

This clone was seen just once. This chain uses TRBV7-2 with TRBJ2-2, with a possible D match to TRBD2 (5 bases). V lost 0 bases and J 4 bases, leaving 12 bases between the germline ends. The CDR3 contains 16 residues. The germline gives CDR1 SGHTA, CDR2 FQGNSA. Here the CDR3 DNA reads TGTGCCAGCAGCTTAGCGGCGGGCGTGTTCACCGGGGAGCTGTTTTTT. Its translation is CASSLAAGVFTGELFF.

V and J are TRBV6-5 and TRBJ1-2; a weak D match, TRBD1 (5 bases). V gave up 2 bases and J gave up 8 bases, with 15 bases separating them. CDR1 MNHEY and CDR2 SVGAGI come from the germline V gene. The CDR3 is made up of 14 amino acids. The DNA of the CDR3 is TGTGCCAGCAGTTACACGGCAGGGTTGGGGGGCTACACCTTC. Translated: CASSYTAGLGGYTF.

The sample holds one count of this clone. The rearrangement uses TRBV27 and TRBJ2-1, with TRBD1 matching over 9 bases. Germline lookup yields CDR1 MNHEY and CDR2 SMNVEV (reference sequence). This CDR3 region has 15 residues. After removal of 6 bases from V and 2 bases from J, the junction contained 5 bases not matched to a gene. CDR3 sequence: CASSPGTGPYNEQFF. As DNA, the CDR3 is TGTGCCAGCAGCCCCGGGACAGGGCCCTACAATGAGCAGTTCTTC.

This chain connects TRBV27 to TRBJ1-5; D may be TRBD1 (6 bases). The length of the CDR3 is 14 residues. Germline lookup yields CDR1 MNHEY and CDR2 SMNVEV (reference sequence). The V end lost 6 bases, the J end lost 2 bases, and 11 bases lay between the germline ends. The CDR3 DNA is TGTGCCAGCAGAGTCGGGGGCGGCAATCAGCCCCAGCATTTT. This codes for CASRVGGGNQPQHF.

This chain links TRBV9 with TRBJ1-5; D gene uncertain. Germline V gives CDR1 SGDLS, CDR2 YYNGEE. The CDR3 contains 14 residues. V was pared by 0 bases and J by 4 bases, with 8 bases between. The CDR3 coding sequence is TGTGCCAGCAGCGTAGCTACAGAGAATCAGCCCCAGCATTTT. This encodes CASSVATENQPQHF.

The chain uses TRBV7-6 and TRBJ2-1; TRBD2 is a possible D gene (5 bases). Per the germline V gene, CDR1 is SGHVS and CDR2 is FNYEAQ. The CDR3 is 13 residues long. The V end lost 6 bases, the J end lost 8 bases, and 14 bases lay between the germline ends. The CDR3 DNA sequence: TGTGCCAGCAGTTTGGGAGTTTTCTATGAGCAGTTCTTC. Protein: CASSLGVFYEQFF.

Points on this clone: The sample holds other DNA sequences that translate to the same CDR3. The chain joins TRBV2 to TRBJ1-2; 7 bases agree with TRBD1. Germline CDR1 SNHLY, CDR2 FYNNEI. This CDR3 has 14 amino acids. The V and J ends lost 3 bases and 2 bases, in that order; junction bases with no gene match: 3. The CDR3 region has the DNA TGTGCCAGCAGTGAGGCAGGGGGGAACTATGGCTACACCTTC. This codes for CASSEAGGNYGYTF.

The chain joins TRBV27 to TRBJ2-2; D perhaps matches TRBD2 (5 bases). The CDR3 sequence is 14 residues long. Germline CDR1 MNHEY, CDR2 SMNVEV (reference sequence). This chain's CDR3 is CATTGEQNTGELFF. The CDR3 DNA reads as TGTGCAACCACCGGGGAGCAGAACACCGGGGAGCTGTTTTTT.

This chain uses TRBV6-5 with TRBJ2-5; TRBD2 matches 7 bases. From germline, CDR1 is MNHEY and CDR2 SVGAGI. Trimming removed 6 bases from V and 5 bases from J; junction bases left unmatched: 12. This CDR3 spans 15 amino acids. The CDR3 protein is CASRPLGGVAETQYF. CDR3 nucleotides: TGTGCCAGCAGGCCCCTTGGGGGGGTCGCGGAGACCCAGTACTTC.

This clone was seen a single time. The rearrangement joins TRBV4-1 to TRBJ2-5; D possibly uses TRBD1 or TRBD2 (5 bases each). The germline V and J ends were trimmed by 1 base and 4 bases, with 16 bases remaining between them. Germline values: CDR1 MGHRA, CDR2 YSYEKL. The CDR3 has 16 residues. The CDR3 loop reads CASSQGFRGTTETQYF. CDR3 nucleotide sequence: TGCGCCAGCAGCCAAGGATTTCGAGGGACCACAGAGACCCAGTACTTC.

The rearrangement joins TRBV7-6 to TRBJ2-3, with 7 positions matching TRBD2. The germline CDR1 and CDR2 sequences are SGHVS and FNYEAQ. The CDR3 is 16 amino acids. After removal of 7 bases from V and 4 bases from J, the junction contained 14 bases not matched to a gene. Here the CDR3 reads CASNPFPGLRADTQYF. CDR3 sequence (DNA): TGTGCCAGCAACCCTTTCCCGGGACTAAGAGCAGATACGCAGTATTTT.

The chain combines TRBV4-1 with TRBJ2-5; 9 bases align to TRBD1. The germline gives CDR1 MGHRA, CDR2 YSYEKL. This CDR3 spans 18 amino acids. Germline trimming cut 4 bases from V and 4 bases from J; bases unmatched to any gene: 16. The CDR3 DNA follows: TGCGCCAGCAGCCCCCTAAGTAGGTCACAGGGGGCAGGAGAGACCCAGTACTTC. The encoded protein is CASSPLSRSQGAGETQYF.

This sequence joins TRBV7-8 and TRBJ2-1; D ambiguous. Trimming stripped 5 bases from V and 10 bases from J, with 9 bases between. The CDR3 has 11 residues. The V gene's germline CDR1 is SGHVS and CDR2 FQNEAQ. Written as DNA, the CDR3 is TGTGCCAGCAGCCCATCAGCGGAGCAGTTCTTC. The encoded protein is CASSPSAEQFF.

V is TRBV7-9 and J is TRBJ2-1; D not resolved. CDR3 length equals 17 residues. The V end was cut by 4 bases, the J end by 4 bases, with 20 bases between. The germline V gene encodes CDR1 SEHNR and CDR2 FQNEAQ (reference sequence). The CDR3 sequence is CASSSPWMAEGYNEQFF. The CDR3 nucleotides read TGTGCCAGCAGCTCCCCCTGGATGGCAGAAGGTTACAATGAGCAGTTCTTC.

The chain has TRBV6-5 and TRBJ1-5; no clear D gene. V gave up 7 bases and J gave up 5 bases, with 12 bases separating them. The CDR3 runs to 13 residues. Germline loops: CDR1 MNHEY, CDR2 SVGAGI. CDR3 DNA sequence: TGTGCCAGCACCAAAGGGTTGGATCAGCCCCAGCATTTT. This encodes CASTKGLDQPQHF.

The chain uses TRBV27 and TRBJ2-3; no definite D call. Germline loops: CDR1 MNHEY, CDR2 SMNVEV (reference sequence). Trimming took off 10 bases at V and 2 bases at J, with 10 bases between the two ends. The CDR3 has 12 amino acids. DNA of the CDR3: TGTGCCACCAGCGCCAACACAGATACGCAGTATTTT. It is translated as CATSANTDTQYF.

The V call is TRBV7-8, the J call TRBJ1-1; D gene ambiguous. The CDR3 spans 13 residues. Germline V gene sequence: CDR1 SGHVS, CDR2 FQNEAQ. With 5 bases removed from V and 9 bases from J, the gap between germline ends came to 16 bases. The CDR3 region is CASSTKAPTKAFF. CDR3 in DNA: TGTGCCAGCAGCACAAAGGCACCGACCAAAGCTTTCTTT.

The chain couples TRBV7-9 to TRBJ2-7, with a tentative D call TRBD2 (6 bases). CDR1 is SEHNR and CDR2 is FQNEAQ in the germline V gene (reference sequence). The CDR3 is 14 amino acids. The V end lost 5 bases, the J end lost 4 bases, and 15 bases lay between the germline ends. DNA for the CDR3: TGTGCCAGCAGCCCTCGGGAGAGGGGTTACGAGCAGTACTTC. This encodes CASSPRERGYEQYF.

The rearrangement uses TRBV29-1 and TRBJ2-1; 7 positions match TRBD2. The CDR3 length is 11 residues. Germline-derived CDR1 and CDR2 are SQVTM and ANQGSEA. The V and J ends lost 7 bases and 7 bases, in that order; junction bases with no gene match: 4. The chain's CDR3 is CSGDYLNEQFF. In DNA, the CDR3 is TGCAGCGGGGACTACCTAAATGAGCAGTTCTTC.

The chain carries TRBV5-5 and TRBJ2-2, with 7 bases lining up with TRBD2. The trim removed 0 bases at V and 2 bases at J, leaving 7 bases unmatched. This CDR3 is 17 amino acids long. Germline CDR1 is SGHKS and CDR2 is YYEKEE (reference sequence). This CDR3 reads CASSLEITSENTGELFF. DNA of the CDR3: TGTGCCAGCAGCTTGGAAATTACTAGCGAAAACACCGGGGAGCTGTTTTTT.

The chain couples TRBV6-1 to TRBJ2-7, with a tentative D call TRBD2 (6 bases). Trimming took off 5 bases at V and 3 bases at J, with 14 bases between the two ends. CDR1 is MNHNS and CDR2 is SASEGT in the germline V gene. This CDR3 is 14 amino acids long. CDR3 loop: CASSPRDWSYEQYF. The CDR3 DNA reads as TGTGCCAGCAGTCCCCGGGACTGGAGCTACGAGCAGTACTTC.

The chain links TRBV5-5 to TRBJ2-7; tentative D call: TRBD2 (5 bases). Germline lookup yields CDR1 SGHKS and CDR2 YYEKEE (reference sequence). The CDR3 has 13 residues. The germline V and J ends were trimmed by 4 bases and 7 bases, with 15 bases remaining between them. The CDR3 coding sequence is TGTGCCAGCAGCCCGTCAGTAACGGGAGAGCAGTACTTC. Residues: CASSPSVTGEQYF.

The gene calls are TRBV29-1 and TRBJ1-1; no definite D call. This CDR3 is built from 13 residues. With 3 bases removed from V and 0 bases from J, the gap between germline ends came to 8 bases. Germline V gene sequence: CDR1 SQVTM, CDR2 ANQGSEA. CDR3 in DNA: TGCAGCGTTGAGGCCAGCGTGAACACTGAAGCTTTCTTT. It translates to CSVEASVNTEAFF.

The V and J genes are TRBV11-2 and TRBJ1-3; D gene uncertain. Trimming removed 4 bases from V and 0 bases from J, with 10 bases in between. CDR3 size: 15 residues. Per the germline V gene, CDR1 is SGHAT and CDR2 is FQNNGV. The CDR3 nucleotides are TGTGCCAGCAGCTCGACGGATTTCTCTGGAAACACCATATATTTT. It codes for CASSSTDFSGNTIYF.

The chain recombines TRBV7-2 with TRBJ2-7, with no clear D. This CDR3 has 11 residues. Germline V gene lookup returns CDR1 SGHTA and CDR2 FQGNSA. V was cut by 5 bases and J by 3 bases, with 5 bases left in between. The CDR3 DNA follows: TGTGCCAGCAGCAAGTACTACGAGCAGTACTTC. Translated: CASSKYYEQYF.

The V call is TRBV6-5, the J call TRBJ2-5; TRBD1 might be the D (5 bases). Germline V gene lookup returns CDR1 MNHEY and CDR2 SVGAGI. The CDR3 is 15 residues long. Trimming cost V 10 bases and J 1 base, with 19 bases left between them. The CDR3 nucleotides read TGTGCCACCCGGTCGGCACAGGCGATCCAAGAGACCCAGTACTTC. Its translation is CATRSAQAIQETQYF.

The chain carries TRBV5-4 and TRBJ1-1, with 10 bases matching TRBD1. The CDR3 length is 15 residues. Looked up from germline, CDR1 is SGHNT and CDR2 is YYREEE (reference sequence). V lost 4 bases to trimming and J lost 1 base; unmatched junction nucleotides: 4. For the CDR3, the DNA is TGTGCCAGCAGCGACGGGGACAGGGGGAACACTGAAGCTTTCTTT. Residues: CASSDGDRGNTEAFF. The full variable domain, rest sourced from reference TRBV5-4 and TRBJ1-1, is ETGVTQSPTHLIKTRGQQVTLRCSSQSGHNTVSWYQQALGQGPQFIFQYYREEENGRGNFPPRFSGLQFPNYSSELNVNALELDDSALYLCASSDGDRGNTEAFFGQGTRLTVV.